The 5 T cell receptor beta chains below come from one sample, sequenced in a study of T cell clones after liver transplantation. Assay used: immunoSEQ multiplex PCR; TCRdb lists only in-frame clones, some missing. The sample lists around 43,000 clones, about 82% occurring once. Sample: CD4+ T cells from blood, taken 24 months after liver transplant. The receptors were gathered from a human patient who received a liver transplant. Part of the T cells may come from the graft donor.

This clone showed up just once. This chain connects TRBV5-5 to TRBJ1-5; possible D gene TRBD1, 5 bases. Germline CDR1 reads SGHKS; CDR2 reads YYEKEE (reference sequence). This CDR3 is built from 16 residues. V shed 0 bases and J shed 3 bases, with 13 bases lying between them. CDR3 in DNA: TGTGCCAGCAGCTTGGAGCAGGGTCGCGCCAATCAGCCCCAGCATTTT. Translating it yields CASSLEQGRANQPQHF.

J is TRBJ2-5 and V is TRBV27, with 11 bases that match TRBD2. With 6 bases clipped from V and 6 bases from J, the junction kept 6 bases outside the gene matches. Germline values: CDR1 MNHEY, CDR2 SMNVEV (reference sequence). The CDR3 covers 14 residues. CDR3 DNA sequence: TGTGCCAGCAGCGTGACTAGCGGGATTAAGACCCAGTACTTC. Its translation is CASSVTSGIKTQYF.

There are a few counts of this clone. The J gene is TRBJ1-2, the V gene TRBV5-4; a weak D match, TRBD1 (5 bases). Trimming shortened V by 5 bases and J by 6 bases, and 14 bases separated the two germline ends. The CDR3 is made up of 13 amino acids. Germline loops: CDR1 SGHNT, CDR2 YYREEE (reference sequence). The chain's CDR3 is CASSSTGSDGYTF. DNA for the CDR3: TGTGCCAGCAGTTCAACAGGTTCGGATGGCTACACCTTC. Using reference TRBV5-4 and TRBJ1-2 for the parts outside the CDR3, the full variable domain is ETGVTQSPTHLIKTRGQQVTLRCSSQSGHNTVSWYQQALGQGPQFIFQYYREEENGRGNFPPRFSGLQFPNYSSELNVNALELDDSALYLCASSSTGSDGYTFGSGTRLTVV.

The chain combines TRBV19 with TRBJ2-1; 8 nucleotides agree with TRBD1. The V segment lost 6 bases and the J segment 8 bases; nucleotides outside the gene matches: 15. The CDR3 runs to 16 residues. Germline V gene lookup returns CDR1 LNHDA and CDR2 SQIVND (reference sequence). CDR3 amino acids: CASRSSLGRGLHEQFF. The CDR3 DNA is TGTGCCAGTAGGAGTAGTTTGGGCAGGGGGCTGCATGAGCAGTTCTTC.

The chain links TRBV6-5 to TRBJ2-7; TRBD2 aligns across 8 bases. V was clipped by 5 bases and J by 3 bases; unmatched bases: 3. Germline V lookup: CDR1 MNHEY, CDR2 SVGAGI. This CDR3 is 13 amino acids long. The DNA of the CDR3 is TGTGCCAGCAGTACCGGGACTAGCTACGAGCAGTACTTC. This translates into CASSTGTSYEQYF.